This TCR beta chain was found in a study of T-cell reconstitution after alpha-beta-depleted transplantation in children. V lost 3 bases to trimming and J lost 8 bases, with 8 bases between them. Germline assignment: CDR1 SGHTA and CDR2 FQGNSA. The CDR3 extends over 12 amino acids. TCRbeta library construction was performed incorporating unique molecular identifiers. TCRdb re-analysed the PCR reads in MiXCR, keeping a single row per CDR3 protein. The sample comprises hundreds of thousands of distinct CDR3 sequences, around 12% of which are singletons, and about 2.6% rests with the top ten. This clonotype was seen many times.

Sample: PBMCs from the stem cell graft donor, taken from the stem cell graft. V is TRBV7-2 and J is TRBJ2-1; D remains ambiguous. The TCR was taken from a human donor who donated a stem cell graft to a child with acute lymphoblastic leukemia. The CDR3 nucleotides read TGTGCCAGCAGCTTCGGATTTGATGAGCAGTTCTTC. Translated: CASSFGFDEQFF.